These T cell receptor beta chains were read from a single sample in a study of T cell responses to AZD1222 COVID-19 vaccine. The protocol was immunoSEQ multiplex PCR, while the TCRdb copy is restricted to in-frame clones and leaves out a portion. The table shows about 99,000 clones, with 86% occurring only once. The sample consisted of peripheral blood, taken 28 days after the second dose of the MenACWY control vaccine. The origin of the receptors is an adult who received the MenACWY meningococcal vaccine as a control. Each CDR3 is given with its conserved first and last residue. The D gene is left open where the match is weak. Part of the rows lack a size; the others show once, few, many or a class for expanded clones.

TRBV9	.	TRBJ2-3	.	16	CASSKDPRTGTDTQYF	TGTGCCAGCAGCAAAGACCCAAGGACTGGCACAGATACGCAGTATTTT
TRBV28	TRBD2	TRBJ2-7	.	14	CASFGTSVSYEQYF	TGTGCCAGCTTCGGGACTAGCGTATCCTACGAGCAGTACTTC
TRBV6-2/TRBV6-3	.	TRBJ2-7	.	16	CASSYATWGVSNEQYF	TGTGCCAGCAGTTACGCAACATGGGGGGTTTCGAACGAGCAGTACTTC
TRBV11-2	TRBD1	TRBJ2-1	.	14	CASSSRTGETEQFF	TGTGCCAGCAGCTCTCGTACAGGGGAAACTGAGCAGTTCTTC
TRBV7-2	.	TRBJ2-7	.	11	CASSSTYEQYF	TGTGCCAGCAGTTCTACGTACGAGCAGTACTTC
TRBV18	TRBD1	TRBJ1-2	.	14	CASSPPPDRTGYTF	TGTGCCAGCTCACCACCCCCGGACAGGACTGGCTACACCTTC
TRBV19	.	TRBJ1-2	.	15	CASSTSSMTNYGYTF	TGTGCCAGTAGTACCTCCTCCATGACTAACTATGGCTACACCTTC
TRBV18	.	TRBJ2-7	.	15	CASSPTTGRTYEQYF	TGTGCCAGCTCACCTACGACAGGTAGGACCTACGAGCAGTACTTC
TRBV10-3	.	TRBJ1-2	.	15	CAISETATVNYGYTF	TGTGCCATCAGTGAAACGGCGACAGTCAACTATGGCTACACCTTC
TRBV7-9	.	TRBJ2-7	.	13	CASSFSGSGEQYF	TGTGCCAGCAGCTTTTCGGGGTCAGGCGAGCAGTACTTC
TRBV27	.	TRBJ1-6	.	15	CASRIFRDPTSPLHF	TGTGCCAGCAGGATATTCCGGGACCCAACTTCACCCCTCCACTTT
TRBV5-1	TRBD1	TRBJ2-2	.	15	CASSVGQVDTGELFF	TGCGCCAGCAGTGTGGGACAGGTAGACACCGGGGAGCTGTTTTTT
TRBV24-1	TRBD2	TRBJ2-7	.	13	CAAGGGGGYEQYF	TGTGCCGCTGGCGGGGGGGGAGGTTACGAGCAGTACTTC
TRBV19	.	TRBJ2-4	.	12	CASSLAKNIQYF	TGTGCCAGTAGCCTAGCCAAAAACATTCAGTACTTC
TRBV2	.	TRBJ1-5	.	13	CASSRQFSQPQHF	TGTGCCAGCAGCCGACAGTTTTCCCAGCCCCAGCATTTT
TRBV6-2/TRBV6-3	.	TRBJ2-3	once	14	CASTPRGRPDTQYF	TGTGCCAGCACCCCCCGAGGTAGACCCGATACGCAGTATTTT
TRBV4-3	.	TRBJ2-3	.	16	CASSQDSTGNTDTQYF	TGCGCCAGCAGCCAAGATTCCACAGGTAACACAGATACGCAGTATTTT
TRBV6-5	.	TRBJ1-1	.	13	CASSYPENTEAFF	TGTGCCAGCAGTTACCCGGAAAACACTGAAGCTTTCTTT
TRBV5-8	TRBD1	TRBJ1-5	.	15	CASSADRGFNQPQHF	TGTGCCAGCAGCGCGGACAGGGGTTTCAATCAGCCCCAGCATTTT
TRBV18	.	TRBJ1-2	few	15	CASSPAGAPNYGYTF	TGTGCCAGCTCACCGGCTGGGGCGCCCAACTATGGCTACACCTTC
TRBV6-2/TRBV6-3	TRBD1	TRBJ2-7	.	16	CASSYSGTGNPYEQYF	TGTGCCAGCAGTTACTCTGGGACAGGGAACCCCTACGAGCAGTACTTC
TRBV28	.	TRBJ1-3	.	14	CASSFNRDGNTIYF	TGTGCCAGCAGTTTCAACAGGGATGGAAACACCATATATTTT
TRBV10-2	.	TRBJ2-7	.	12	CASRHNTYEQYF	TGCGCCAGCAGGCACAACACCTACGAGCAGTACTTC
TRBV28	TRBD2	TRBJ2-1	once	16	CASSFSAGGIYNEQFF	TGTGCCAGCAGTTTCTCGGCGGGGGGGATCTACAATGAGCAGTTCTTC
TRBV27	.	TRBJ1-2	.	16	CASRGWGAGDNYGYTF	TGTGCCAGCAGGGGATGGGGGGCAGGTGATAACTATGGCTACACCTTC
TRBV5-6	TRBD2	TRBJ2-7	.	15	CASSLSGLPFYEQYF	TGTGCCAGCAGCTTGTCGGGACTACCCTTCTACGAGCAGTACTTC
TRBV3-1/TRBV3-2	.	TRBJ2-5	.	11	CASSQGETQYF	TGTGCCAGCAGCCAAGGGGAGACCCAGTACTTC
TRBV10-1	.	TRBJ2-5	.	13	CASSELVGETQYF	TGCGCCAGCAGTGAGTTGGTAGGTGAGACCCAGTACTTC
TRBV5-1	.	TRBJ2-2	.	16	CASSVGDSSNTGELFF	TGCGCCAGCAGCGTTGGAGACAGCTCGAACACCGGGGAGCTGTTTTTT
TRBV29-1	TRBD2	TRBJ2-1	.	12	CSVIAGGEEQFF	TGCAGCGTTATAGCGGGGGGGGAAGAGCAGTTCTTC
TRBV28	.	TRBJ1-1	.	11	CASRATIEAFF	TGTGCCAGCAGGGCAACCATTGAAGCTTTCTTT
TRBV9	TRBD1	TRBJ2-7	.	15	CASSGPRDSSYEQYF	TGTGCCAGCAGCGGACCCAGGGACAGCTCCTACGAGCAGTACTTC
TRBV6-2/TRBV6-3	TRBD1	TRBJ1-2	.	13	CASSYSTGGGYTF	TGTGCCAGCAGTTACTCGACAGGGGGTGGCTACACCTTC
TRBV5-4	.	TRBJ1-4	.	14	CASSVNRAEEKLFF	TGTGCCAGCAGCGTGAACAGGGCTGAGGAAAAACTGTTTTTT
TRBV5-8	TRBD1	TRBJ2-1	.	15	CASSLLGGPYNEQFF	TGTGCCAGCAGCTTGTTAGGGGGCCCCTACAATGAGCAGTTCTTC
TRBV7-6	TRBD1	TRBJ1-6	.	15	CASRRDSGTNSPLHF	TGTGCCAGCAGGCGGGACAGCGGTACGAATTCACCCCTCCACTTT
TRBV21-1	.	TRBJ1-5	.	19	CASSKAGTGPHLSNQPQHF	TGTGCCAGCAGCAAAGCCGGGACAGGTCCCCACCTTAGCAATCAGCCCCAGCATTTT
TRBV5-4	.	TRBJ1-5	.	15	CASSLGGESPRPQHF	TGTGCCAGCAGCTTGGGTGGAGAGTCCCCAAGACCCCAGCATTTT
TRBV7-2	.	TRBJ2-3	once	14	CASSLGLQPDTQYF	TGTGCCAGCAGCTTAGGGTTGCAACCAGATACGCAGTATTTT
TRBV7-8	TRBD1	TRBJ2-7	few	14	CASSLGRTGGNWYF	TGTGCCAGCAGCTTAGGGCGGACAGGGGGTAACTGGTACTTC
TRBV7-2	.	TRBJ2-1	once	14	CASSLVILYNEQFF	TGTGCCAGCAGCTTAGTCATCCTCTACAATGAGCAGTTCTTC
TRBV18	.	TRBJ1-4	.	15	CASSPRAGQNEKLFF	TGTGCCAGCTCACCACGGGCAGGACAGAATGAAAAACTGTTTTTT
TRBV29-1	.	TRBJ2-7	.	13	CSVEVTGAGQQYF	TGCAGCGTTGAAGTCACGGGGGCCGGACAGCAGTACTTC
TRBV27	TRBD1	TRBJ1-2	.	14	CASSLDREGYGYTF	TGTGCCAGCAGTTTGGACAGGGAGGGCTATGGCTACACCTTC
TRBV7-7	TRBD1	TRBJ2-2	few	16	CASSATGGPNTGELFF	TGTGCCAGCAGCGCAACAGGGGGCCCGAACACCGGGGAGCTGTTTTTT
TRBV19	.	TRBJ2-2	.	11	CASSIRGELFF	TGTGCCAGTAGTATTCGGGGGGAGCTGTTTTTT
TRBV19	.	TRBJ2-6	.	17	CASTRGSESSGANVLTF	TGTGCCAGTACCCGAGGGTCGGAGAGCTCTGGGGCCAACGTCCTGACTTTC
TRBV7-6	TRBD1	TRBJ2-7	.	14	CASSPGTGTYEQYF	TGTGCCAGCAGCCCGGGGACAGGAACCTACGAGCAGTACTTC
TRBV9	TRBD2	TRBJ2-3	.	18	CASSPSPRLAGGPDTQYF	TGTGCCAGCAGCCCTAGCCCAAGACTAGCGGGGGGGCCAGATACGCAGTATTTT
TRBV6-5	TRBD1	TRBJ2-7	.	15	CASRPTGVSSYEQYF	TGTGCCAGCAGACCCACAGGGGTCAGCTCCTACGAGCAGTACTTC
TRBV23-1	.	TRBJ1-5	.	15	CASSQGPYSNQPQHF	TGCGCCAGCAGTCAAGGACCTTATAGCAATCAGCCCCAGCATTTT
TRBV28	.	TRBJ2-7	.	13	CASSTSDVEEQYF	.
TRBV28	.	TRBJ2-7	.	9	CASGYEQYF	TGTGCCAGCGGCTACGAGCAGTACTTC
TRBV6-2/TRBV6-3	.	TRBJ1-6	.	15	CASSYQGTNNSPLHF	TGTGCCAGCAGTTACCAGGGGACTAATAATTCACCCCTCCACTTT
TRBV20-1	.	TRBJ2-7	.	11	CSASPSFGQYF	TGCAGTGCTAGTCCCTCCTTTGGGCAGTACTTC
TRBV10-3	TRBD1	TRBJ1-1	once	14	CATRLGQGNTEAFF	TGTGCCACTCGCCTGGGACAGGGAAACACTGAAGCTTTCTTT
TRBV10-3	.	TRBJ1-2	few	13	CAITGDPPYGYTF	TGTGCCATCACCGGGGACCCACCTTATGGCTACACCTTC